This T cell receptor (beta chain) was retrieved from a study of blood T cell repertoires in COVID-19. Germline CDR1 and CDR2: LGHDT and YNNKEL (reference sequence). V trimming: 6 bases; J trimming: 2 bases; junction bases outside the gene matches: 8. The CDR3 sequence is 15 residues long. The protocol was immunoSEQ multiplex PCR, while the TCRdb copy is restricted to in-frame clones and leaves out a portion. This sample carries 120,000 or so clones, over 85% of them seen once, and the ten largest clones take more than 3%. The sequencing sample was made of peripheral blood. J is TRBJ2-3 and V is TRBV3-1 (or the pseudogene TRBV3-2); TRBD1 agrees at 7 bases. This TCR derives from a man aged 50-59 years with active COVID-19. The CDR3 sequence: CASREGQAFTDTQYF. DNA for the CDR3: TGTGCCAGCAGGGAAGGACAGGCCTTCACAGATACGCAGTATTTT.